A selection of T cell receptor beta chains follows, all from one sample in a study of blood T cell repertoires in COVID-19. Sequencing used immunoSEQ multiplex PCR; TCRdb keeps in-frame clones, though not all of them. Among 150,000 to 200,000 clones listed, about 83% were seen once. Material for sequencing was peripheral blood. The receptors were sampled from a man younger than 35 with active or convalescent COVID-19. Both conserved end residues are part of each CDR3. D genes are given only for firm matches. Clone size appears in some rows only: once, few, many, or a class for an expanded clone.

- | TRBJ1-5 | TRBV6-6 | TRBD1 | TGTGCCAGCAGGGCCGGACAGGCCGTCCATCAGCCCCAGCATTTT | CASRAGQAVHQPQHF
- | TRBJ1-6 | TRBV6-5 | - | TGTGCCAGCAGTTACTTCGGGACAAATTCACCCCTCCACTTT | CASSYFGTNSPLHF
- | TRBJ2-1 | TRBV10-1 | - | TGCGCCAGCAGTGAGGCGAGGAGCTCCTACAATGAGCAGTTCTTC | CASSEARSSYNEQFF
- | TRBJ2-1 | TRBV9 | TRBD2 | TGTGCCAGCAGCGGTCTAGCGGGAGGGCCGAGCTCCTACAATGAGCAGTTCTTC | CASSGLAGGPSSYNEQFF
- | TRBJ2-2 | TRBV5-8 | - | TGTGCCAGCAGCTTACGTACGCGGGATACCGGGGAGCTGTTTTTT | CASSLRTRDTGELFF
- | TRBJ1-2 | TRBV28 | - | TGTGCCAGCAGAGTGACAGGTGTTTCGGGTGGCTACACCTTC | CASRVTGVSGGYTF
- | TRBJ2-7 | TRBV6-2/TRBV6-3 | - | TGTGCCAGCAGTTACAAGACTGGCTCCTACGAGCAGTACTTC | CASSYKTGSYEQYF
- | TRBJ1-2 | TRBV5-8 | TRBD1 | TGTGCCAGCAGCTTGCCCGGGACAGAAGCTAACTATGGCTACACCTTC | CASSLPGTEANYGYTF
- | TRBJ2-3 | TRBV11-2 | TRBD2 | TGTGCCAGCAGCCCGGGGGGGTCGGGAGGCGAAGGAGATACGCAGTATTTT | CASSPGGSGGEGDTQYF
- | TRBJ2-3 | TRBV5-1 | - | TGCGCCAGCAGCTTCACAGGGCATAACTCGGATACGCAGTATTTT | CASSFTGHNSDTQYF
once | TRBJ2-1 | TRBV9 | - | TGTGCCAGCAGCGCCCCCCCAGGGTCGGGTTACAATGAGCAGTTCTTC | CASSAPPGSGYNEQFF
- | TRBJ2-3 | TRBV20-1 | - | TGCAGTGCCCTTAACACAGATACGCAGTATTTT | CSALNTDTQYF
- | TRBJ2-7 | TRBV7-9 | - | TGTGCCAGCAGCTTAGCTGTGGCAAATACCCACGAGCAGTACTTC | CASSLAVANTHEQYF
- | TRBJ2-7 | TRBV25-1 | - | TGTGCCAGCACCCGTGACAGGCCCCACGAGCAGTACTTC | CASTRDRPHEQYF
- | TRBJ1-5 | TRBV11-2 | - | TGTGCCAGCAGCTTGGGCAGTAGCAATCAGCCCCAGCATTTT | CASSLGSSNQPQHF
- | TRBJ1-1 | TRBV29-1 | TRBD1 | TGCAGCGTCGCTCCAGGGGGCATCCTGAACACTGAAGCTTTCTTT | CSVAPGGILNTEAFF
- | TRBJ1-2 | TRBV3-1/TRBV3-2 | - | TGTGCCAGCAGCTTTAGTGGCAGGGAGGTTCGGTACACCTTC | CASSFSGREVRYTF